Below, 10 T cell receptor beta chains from the same sample are listed, as sequenced in a study of T cells after yellow fever vaccination. TCRdb itself ran the 5' RACE reads through MiXCR, one entry per CDR3 protein. Seen here are approximately 240,000 distinct CDR3 sequences, 3.6% observed once, and the top ten hold 19%. The source material was PBMCs, sampled 15 days after the yellow fever booster vaccination. Every receptor here comes from a man younger than 30 who received the YFV17D yellow fever vaccine.

Many counts were recorded for this clonotype. The J gene is TRBJ1-5, the V gene TRBV7-2; D gene ambiguous. The CDR3 is made up of 13 amino acids. V was trimmed by 0 bases and J by 9 bases, leaving 9 bases between them. Germline assignment: CDR1 SGHTA and CDR2 FQGNSA. The CDR3 region has the DNA TGTGCCAGCAGCTTAGCGAGCAGTCTGCCCCAGCATTTT. Its protein product is CASSLASSLPQHF.

The chain joins TRBV7-2 to TRBJ1-1; weak D call: TRBD1 (5 bases). CDR3 length: 14 residues. Trimming removed 0 bases from V and 1 base from J, with 6 bases in between. Per the germline V gene, CDR1 is SGHTA and CDR2 is FQGNSA. CDR3 coding DNA: TGTGCCAGCAGCTTAGCCCAGGGGAACACTGAAGCTTTCTTT. Its translation: CASSLAQGNTEAFF.

This clonotype was picked up many times. This chain uses TRBV4-1 with TRBJ2-5, with D perhaps matching TRBD2 (6 bases). Germline values: CDR1 MGHRA, CDR2 YSYEKL. V was shortened by 4 bases and J by 2 bases, with 20 bases between the two germline ends. This CDR3 comprises 17 residues. The CDR3 region has the DNA TGCGCCAGCAGCCCTTGGGCAGGGATAGCGGTGCAAGAGACCCAGTACTTC. This sequence encodes CASSPWAGIAVQETQYF.

This clonotype has a handful of counts. The CDR3 is CASSAGQGPRHQPQHF. In nucleotides, the CDR3 is TGTGCCAGCAGTGCGGGACAGGGGCCCCGCCATCAGCCCCAGCATTTT. J is TRBJ1-5 and V is TRBV6-1; 10 nucleotides match TRBD1. This CDR3 has 16 amino acids. From germline, CDR1 is MNHNS and CDR2 SASEGT. V shed 4 bases and J 5 bases; nucleotides not matched to a gene: 8.

Ten or more counts support this clonotype. This chain joins TRBV5-1 and TRBJ1-2; D is ambiguous. V was pared by 3 bases and J by 8 bases, with 14 bases between. Germline V gene sequence: CDR1 SGHRS, CDR2 YFSETQ. This CDR3 is built from 13 residues. The CDR3 nucleotides are TGCGCCAGCAGCTCGGACCGATTGAGCGGCTACACCTTC. Protein: CASSSDRLSGYTF. Full variable domain (missing parts from reference TRBV5-1 and TRBJ1-2): KAGVTQTPRYLIKTRGQQVTLSCSPISGHRSVSWYQQTPGQGLQFLFEYFSETQRNKGNFPGRFSGRQFSNSRSEMNVSTLELGDSALYLCASSSDRLSGYTFGSGTRLTVV.

This clonotype was counted many times. The chain recombines TRBV20-1 with TRBJ1-6, with D unresolved. The germline gives CDR1 DFQATT, CDR2 SNEGSKA (reference sequence). The CDR3 runs 16 residues. The V end was cut by 5 bases, the J end by 0 bases, with 14 bases between. CDR3 amino acids: CSAPGGQSSYNSPLHF. DNA for the CDR3: TGCAGTGCTCCGGGAGGCCAAAGCTCCTATAATTCACCCCTCCACTTT.

This clonotype was detected many times. The chain has TRBV18 and TRBJ1-2; D remains ambiguous. Trimming removed 0 bases from V and 8 bases from J, with 13 bases in between. The CDR3 totals 14 residues. Germline V lookup: CDR1 KGHSH, CDR2 LQKENI. The CDR3 coding sequence is TGTGCCAGCTCACCACCGCCCCACGGATCGGGCTACACCTTC. It codes for CASSPPPHGSGYTF.

This clonotype was seen repeatedly, ten times or more. The chain is built from TRBV5-1 and TRBJ1-1; weak D call: TRBD1 (5 bases). With 6 bases removed from V and 3 bases from J, the gap between germline ends came to 15 bases. This CDR3 region has 14 residues. Per the germline V gene, CDR1 is SGHRS and CDR2 is YFSETQ. In DNA, the CDR3 is TGCGCCAGCAAAATGACTGTGGGGGACACTGAAGCTTTCTTT. Residues: CASKMTVGDTEAFF.

In this sample, this clonotype turned up many times. The chain links TRBV10-2 to TRBJ2-3, with TRBD2 matching over 13 bases. The CDR3 loop spans 18 amino acids. Germline assignment: CDR1 WSHSY and CDR2 SAAADI. J gave up 0 bases and V 3 bases, and 6 bases lay outside the gene matches. The CDR3 here is CASSDLGLAGPSTDTQYF. CDR3 bases: TGCGCCAGCAGTGACCTGGGACTAGCGGGGCCTAGCACAGATACGCAGTATTTT.

The table lists this clonotype with many counts. V is TRBV30 and J is TRBJ1-2, with D possibly being TRBD1 (5 bases). Trimming cost V 4 bases and J 5 bases, with 17 bases left between them. CDR1 and CDR2 from the germline V gene are GTSNPN and SVGIG (reference sequence). The CDR3 is made up of 14 amino acids. CDR3: CAWKETGTPYGYTF. The CDR3 bases are TGTGCCTGGAAGGAAACCGGGACGCCTTATGGCTACACCTTC.